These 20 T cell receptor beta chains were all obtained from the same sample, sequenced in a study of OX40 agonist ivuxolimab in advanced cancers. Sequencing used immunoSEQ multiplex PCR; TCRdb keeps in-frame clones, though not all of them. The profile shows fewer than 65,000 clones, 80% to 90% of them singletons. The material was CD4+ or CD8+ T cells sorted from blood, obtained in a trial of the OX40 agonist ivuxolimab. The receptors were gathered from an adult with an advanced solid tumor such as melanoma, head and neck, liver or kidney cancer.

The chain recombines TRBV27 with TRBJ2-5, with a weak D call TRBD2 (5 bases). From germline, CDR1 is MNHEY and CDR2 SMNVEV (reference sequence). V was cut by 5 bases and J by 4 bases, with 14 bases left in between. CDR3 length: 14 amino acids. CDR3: CASSLGLTRETQYF. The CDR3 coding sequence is TGTGCCAGCAGTCTCGGACTGACAAGAGAGACCCAGTACTTC.

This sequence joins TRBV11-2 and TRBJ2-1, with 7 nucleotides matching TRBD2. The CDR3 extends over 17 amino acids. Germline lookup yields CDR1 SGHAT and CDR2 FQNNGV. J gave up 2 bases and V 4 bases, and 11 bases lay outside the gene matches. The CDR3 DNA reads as TGTGCCAGCAGCTCGCCCAAAGTGGGGGGGGCCTACAATGAGCAGTTCTTC. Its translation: CASSSPKVGGAYNEQFF.

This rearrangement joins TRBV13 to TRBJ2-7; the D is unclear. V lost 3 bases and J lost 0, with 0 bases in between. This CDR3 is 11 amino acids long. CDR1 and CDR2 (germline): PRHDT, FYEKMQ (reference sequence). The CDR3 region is CASSFSYEQYF. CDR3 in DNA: TGTGCCAGCAGCTTCTCCTACGAGCAGTACTTC.

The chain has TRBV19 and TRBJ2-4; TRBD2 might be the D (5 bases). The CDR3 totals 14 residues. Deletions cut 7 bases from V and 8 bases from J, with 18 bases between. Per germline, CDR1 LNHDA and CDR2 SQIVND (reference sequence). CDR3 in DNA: TGTGCCAGTAACCCCCGAGGGTTGGATGACATTCAGTACTTC. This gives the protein CASNPRGLDDIQYF.

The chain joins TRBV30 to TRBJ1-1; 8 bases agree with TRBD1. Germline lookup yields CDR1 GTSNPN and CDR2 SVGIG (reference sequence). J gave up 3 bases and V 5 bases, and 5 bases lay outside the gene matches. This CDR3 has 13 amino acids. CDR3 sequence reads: CAWDRGGDTEAFF. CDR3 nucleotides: TGTGCCTGGGACAGGGGAGGCGACACTGAAGCTTTCTTT.

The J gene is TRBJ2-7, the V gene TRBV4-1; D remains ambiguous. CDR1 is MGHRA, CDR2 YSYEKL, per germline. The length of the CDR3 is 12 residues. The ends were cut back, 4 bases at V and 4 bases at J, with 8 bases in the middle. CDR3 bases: TGCGCCAGCAGCCCCCCCGGGTACGAGCAGTACTTC. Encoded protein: CASSPPGYEQYF.

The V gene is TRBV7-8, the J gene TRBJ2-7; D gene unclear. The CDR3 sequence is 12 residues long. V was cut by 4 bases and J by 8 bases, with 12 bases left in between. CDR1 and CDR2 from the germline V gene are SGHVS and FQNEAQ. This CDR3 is CASSSRRAQQYF. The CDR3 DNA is TGTGCCAGCAGCTCTCGTAGGGCCCAGCAGTACTTC.

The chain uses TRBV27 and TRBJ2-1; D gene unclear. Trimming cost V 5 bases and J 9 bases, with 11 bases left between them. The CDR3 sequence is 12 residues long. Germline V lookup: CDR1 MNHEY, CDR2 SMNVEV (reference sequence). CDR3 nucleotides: TGTGCCAGCAGTCCCCTTCGAGGTGAGCAGTTCTTC. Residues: CASSPLRGEQFF.

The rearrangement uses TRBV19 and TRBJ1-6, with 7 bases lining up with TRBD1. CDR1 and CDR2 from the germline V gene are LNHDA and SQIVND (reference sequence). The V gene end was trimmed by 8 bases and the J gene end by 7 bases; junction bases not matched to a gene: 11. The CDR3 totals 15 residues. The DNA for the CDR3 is TGTGCCAGTGATTCCGGGACAGTCGCAAATTCACCCCTCCACTTT. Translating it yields CASDSGTVANSPLHF.

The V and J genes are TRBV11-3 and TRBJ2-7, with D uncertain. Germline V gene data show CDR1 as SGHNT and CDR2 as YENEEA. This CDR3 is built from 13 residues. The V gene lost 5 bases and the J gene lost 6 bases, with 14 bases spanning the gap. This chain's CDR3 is CASSNGDSGEQYF. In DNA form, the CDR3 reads TGTGCCAGCAGCAACGGAGATTCGGGCGAGCAGTACTTC.

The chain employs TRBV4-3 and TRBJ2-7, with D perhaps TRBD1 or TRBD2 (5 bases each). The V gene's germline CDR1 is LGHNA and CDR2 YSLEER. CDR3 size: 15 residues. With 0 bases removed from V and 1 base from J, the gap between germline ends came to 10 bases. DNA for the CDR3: TGCGCCAGCAGCCAAGATCAAGGGACGTCCTACGAGCAGTACTTC. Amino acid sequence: CASSQDQGTSYEQYF.

As DNA, the CDR3 is TGCGCCAGCAGCCAAGAAGGGAGGGGGGGCGGAAACACCATATATTTT. It encodes CASSQEGRGGGNTIYF. The V and J genes are TRBV4-1 and TRBJ1-3, with D possibly TRBD1 on 6 matching bases. V was shortened by 0 bases and J by 4 bases, with 13 bases between the two germline ends. The CDR3 has 16 amino acids. Germline lookup yields CDR1 MGHRA and CDR2 YSYEKL.

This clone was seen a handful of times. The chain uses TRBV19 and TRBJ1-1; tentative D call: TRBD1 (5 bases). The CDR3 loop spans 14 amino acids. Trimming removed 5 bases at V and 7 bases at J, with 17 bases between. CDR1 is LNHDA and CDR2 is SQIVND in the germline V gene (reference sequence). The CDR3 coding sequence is TGTGCCAGTAGTGACCTGGGGGTGACAGTTGAAGCTTTCTTT. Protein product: CASSDLGVTVEAFF.

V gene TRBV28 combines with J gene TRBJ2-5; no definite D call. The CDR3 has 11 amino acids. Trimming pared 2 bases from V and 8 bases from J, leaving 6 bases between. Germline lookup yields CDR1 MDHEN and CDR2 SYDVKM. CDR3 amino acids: CASSLDLTQYF. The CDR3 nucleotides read TGTGCCAGCAGTTTAGACTTAACCCAGTACTTC.

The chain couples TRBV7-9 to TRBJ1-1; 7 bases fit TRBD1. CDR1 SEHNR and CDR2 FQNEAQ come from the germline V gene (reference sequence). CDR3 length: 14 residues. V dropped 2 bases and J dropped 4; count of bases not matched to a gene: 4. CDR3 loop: CASSLRGLGTEAFF. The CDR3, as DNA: TGTGCCAGCAGCTTAAGGGGGCTTGGCACTGAAGCTTTCTTT.

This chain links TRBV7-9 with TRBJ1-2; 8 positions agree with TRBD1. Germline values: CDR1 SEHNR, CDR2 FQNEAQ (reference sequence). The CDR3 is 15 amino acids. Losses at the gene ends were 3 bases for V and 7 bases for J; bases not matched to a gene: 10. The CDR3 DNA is TGTGCCAGCAGCTTGGCGGACAGGGCGGTCGGTGGCTACACCTTC. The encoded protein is CASSLADRAVGGYTF.

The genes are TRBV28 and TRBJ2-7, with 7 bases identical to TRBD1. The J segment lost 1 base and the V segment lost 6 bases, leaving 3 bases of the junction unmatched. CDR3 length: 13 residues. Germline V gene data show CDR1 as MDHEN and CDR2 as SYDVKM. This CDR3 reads CASRGTVSYEQYF. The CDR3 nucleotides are TGTGCCAGCAGGGGGACAGTATCCTACGAGCAGTACTTC.

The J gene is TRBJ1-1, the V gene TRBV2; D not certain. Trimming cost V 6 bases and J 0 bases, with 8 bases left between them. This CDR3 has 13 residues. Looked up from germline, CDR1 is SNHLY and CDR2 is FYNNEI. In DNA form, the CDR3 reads TGTGCCAGCAGGTACATCATGAACACTGAAGCTTTCTTT. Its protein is CASRYIMNTEAFF.

CDR3 sequence (DNA): TGTGCCAGCAGTGAACAGCCCACCGGGGAGCTGTTTTTT. Translating it yields CASSEQPTGELFF. The chain uses TRBV2 and TRBJ2-2; D uncertain. The CDR3 contains 13 residues. CDR1 is SNHLY, CDR2 FYNNEI, per germline. The V gene lost 2 bases and the J gene lost 4 bases, with 5 bases spanning the gap.

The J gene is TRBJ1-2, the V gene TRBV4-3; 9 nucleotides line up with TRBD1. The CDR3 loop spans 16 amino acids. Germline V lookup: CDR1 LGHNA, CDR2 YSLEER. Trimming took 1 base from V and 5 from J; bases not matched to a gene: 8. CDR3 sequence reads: CASSQGGQGTFYGYTF. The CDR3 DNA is TGCGCCAGCAGCCAAGGCGGACAGGGGACTTTTTATGGCTACACCTTC.